In its sample, the clone carrying this TCR beta chain was seen a few times. This entry is derived from a study of blood T cells in healthy people across ages. Through a sample-barcoded 5' primer and a J-beta primer mix, a second PCR was run for roughly 7 to 12 cycles. TCRdb redid the calling of the 5' RACE reads with MiXCR, one entry per CDR3 protein. The table lists approximately 760,000 distinct CDR3 sequences, around 25% of them singletons. Peripheral blood samples of 9 to 10 milliliters were drawn from each donor. The CDR3 sequence is 19 residues long. The V end was cut by 0 bases, the J end by 5 bases, with 25 bases between. Per germline, CDR1 LGHDT and CDR2 YNNKEL (reference sequence). The data also belong to a second study, concerning T cells of mothers and their children.

Specimen: blood. The clonotype originates from a boy between 10 and 17 years old in good health. The chain combines TRBV3-1 with TRBJ2-5; tentative D call: TRBD2 (7 bases). The CDR3 spells CASSQEAIAGASRVETQYF. The CDR3 DNA reads as TGTGCCAGCAGCCAAGAAGCGATCGCGGGGGCATCACGGGTTGAGACCCAGTACTTC.